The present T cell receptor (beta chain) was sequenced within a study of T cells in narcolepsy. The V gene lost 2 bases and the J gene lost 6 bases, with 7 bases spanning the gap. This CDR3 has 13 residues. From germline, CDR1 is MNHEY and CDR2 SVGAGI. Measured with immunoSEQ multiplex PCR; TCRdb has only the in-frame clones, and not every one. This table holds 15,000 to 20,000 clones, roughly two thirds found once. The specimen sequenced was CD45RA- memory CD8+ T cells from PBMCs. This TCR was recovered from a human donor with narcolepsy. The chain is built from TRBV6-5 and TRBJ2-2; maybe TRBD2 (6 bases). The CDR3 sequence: CASSYGGAGELFF. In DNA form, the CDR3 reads TGTGCCAGCAGTTACGGAGGGGCCGGGGAGCTGTTTTTT.